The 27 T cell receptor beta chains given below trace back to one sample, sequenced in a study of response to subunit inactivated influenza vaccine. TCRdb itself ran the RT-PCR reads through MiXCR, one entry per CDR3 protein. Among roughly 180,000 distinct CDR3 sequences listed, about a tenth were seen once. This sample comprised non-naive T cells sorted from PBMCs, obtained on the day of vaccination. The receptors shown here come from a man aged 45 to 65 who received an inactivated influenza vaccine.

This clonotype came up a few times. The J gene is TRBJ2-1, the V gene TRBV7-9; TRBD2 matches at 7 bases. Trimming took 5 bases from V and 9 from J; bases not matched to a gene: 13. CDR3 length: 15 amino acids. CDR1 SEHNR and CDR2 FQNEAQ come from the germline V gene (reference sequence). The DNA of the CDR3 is TGTGCCAGCAGCCCCTATGGGGACTACAAACGTGAGCAGTTCTTC. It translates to CASSPYGDYKREQFF.

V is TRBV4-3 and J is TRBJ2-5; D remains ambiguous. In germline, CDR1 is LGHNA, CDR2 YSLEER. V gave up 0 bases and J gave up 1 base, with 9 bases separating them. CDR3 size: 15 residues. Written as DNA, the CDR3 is TGCGCCAGCAGCCAAGATACGACGGCCCAAGAGACCCAGTACTTC. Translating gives CASSQDTTAQETQYF.

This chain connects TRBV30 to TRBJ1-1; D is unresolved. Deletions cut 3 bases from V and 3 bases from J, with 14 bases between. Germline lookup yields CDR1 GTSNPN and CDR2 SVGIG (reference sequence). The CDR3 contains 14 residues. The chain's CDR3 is CAWRRINTYTEAFF. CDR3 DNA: TGTGCCTGGAGACGCATCAATACGTACACTGAAGCTTTCTTT.

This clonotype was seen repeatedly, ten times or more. CDR3 in DNA: TGTGCCAGCAGTTACAGTGGCGGGGCCACAGATACGCAGTATTTT. Protein sequence: CASSYSGGATDTQYF. The gene calls are TRBV6-2 or TRBV6-3 and TRBJ2-3; possible D gene TRBD2, 6 bases. Germline loops: CDR1 MNHEY, CDR2 SVGEGT. V was cut by 2 bases and J by 2 bases, with 11 bases left in between. The CDR3 spans 15 residues.

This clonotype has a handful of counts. CDR3 coding DNA: TGTGCCAGCAGATCGGGACAGAACTACGAGCAGTACTTC. Translation gives CASRSGQNYEQYF. The chain uses TRBV6-1 and TRBJ2-7, with 7 bases identical to TRBD1. Trimming took 6 bases from V and 3 from J; bases not matched to a gene: 5. The CDR3 length is 13 residues. Germline V CDR1 and CDR2: MNHNS, SASEGT.

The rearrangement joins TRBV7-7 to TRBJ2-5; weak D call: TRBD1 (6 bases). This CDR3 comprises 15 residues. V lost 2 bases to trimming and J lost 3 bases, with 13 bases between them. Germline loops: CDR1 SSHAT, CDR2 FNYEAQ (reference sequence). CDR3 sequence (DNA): TGTGCCAGCAGCTTAAATCCTCGACAGGAAGAGACCCAGTACTTC. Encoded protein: CASSLNPRQEETQYF.

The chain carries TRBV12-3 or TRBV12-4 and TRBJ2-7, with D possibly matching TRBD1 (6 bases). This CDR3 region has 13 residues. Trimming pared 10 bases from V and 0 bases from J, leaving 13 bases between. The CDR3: CATSQGLSYEQYF. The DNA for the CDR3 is TGTGCCACATCCCAGGGGCTCTCCTACGAGCAGTACTTC.

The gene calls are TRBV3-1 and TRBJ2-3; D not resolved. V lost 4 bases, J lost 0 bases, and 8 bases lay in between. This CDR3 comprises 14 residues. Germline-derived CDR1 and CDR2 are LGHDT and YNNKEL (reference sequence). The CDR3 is CASSPRLSTDTQYF. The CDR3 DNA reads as TGTGCCAGCAGCCCGCGACTGAGCACAGATACGCAGTATTTT.

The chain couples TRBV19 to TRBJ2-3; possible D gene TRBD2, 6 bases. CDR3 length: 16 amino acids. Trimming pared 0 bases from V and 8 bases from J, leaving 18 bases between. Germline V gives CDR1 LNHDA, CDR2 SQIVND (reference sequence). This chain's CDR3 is CASSIDLSRSGGTQYF. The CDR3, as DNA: TGTGCCAGTAGTATAGATCTATCGCGGTCCGGGGGTACGCAGTATTTT. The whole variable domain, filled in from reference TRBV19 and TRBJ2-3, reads DGGITQSPKYLFRKEGQNVTLSCEQNLNHDAMYWYRQDPGQGLRLIYYSQIVNDFQKGDIAEGYSVSREKKESFPLTVTSAQKNPTAFYLCASSIDLSRSGGTQYFGPGTRLTVL.

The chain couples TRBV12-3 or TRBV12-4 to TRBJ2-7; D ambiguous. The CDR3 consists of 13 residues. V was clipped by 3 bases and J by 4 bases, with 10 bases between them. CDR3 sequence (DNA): TGTGCCAGCAGTTTGATCGGCTCTTACGAGCAGTACTTC. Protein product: CASSLIGSYEQYF.

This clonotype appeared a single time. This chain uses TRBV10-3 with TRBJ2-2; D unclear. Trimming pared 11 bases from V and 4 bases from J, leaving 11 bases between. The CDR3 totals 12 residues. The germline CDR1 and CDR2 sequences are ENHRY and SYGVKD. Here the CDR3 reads CALGDGTGELFF. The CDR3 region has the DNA TGTGCCCTCGGAGACGGCACCGGGGAGCTGTTTTTT.

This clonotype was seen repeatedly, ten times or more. The CDR3 region is CAISEGQEVTEAFF. The CDR3 DNA reads TGTGCCATCAGTGAAGGCCAGGAAGTAACTGAAGCTTTCTTT. V usage is TRBV10-3 and J usage is TRBJ1-1, with D hard to call. CDR3 length equals 14 residues. Germline values: CDR1 ENHRY, CDR2 SYGVKD. The V gene lost 3 bases and the J gene lost 5 bases, with 13 bases spanning the gap.

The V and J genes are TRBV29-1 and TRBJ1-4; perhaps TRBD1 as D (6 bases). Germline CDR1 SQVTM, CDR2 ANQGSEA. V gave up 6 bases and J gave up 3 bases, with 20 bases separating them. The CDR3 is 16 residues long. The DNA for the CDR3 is TGCAGCGTACTCTCGCTCGGGGGCGCGTCTAATGAAAAACTGTTTTTT. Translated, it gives CSVLSLGGASNEKLFF. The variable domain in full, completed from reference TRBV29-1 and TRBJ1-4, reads SAVISQKPSRDICQRGTSLTIQCQVDSQVTMMFWYRQQPGQSLTLIATANQGSEATYESGFVIDKFPISRPNLTFSTLTVSNMSPEDSSIYLCSVLSLGGASNEKLFFGSGTQLSVL.

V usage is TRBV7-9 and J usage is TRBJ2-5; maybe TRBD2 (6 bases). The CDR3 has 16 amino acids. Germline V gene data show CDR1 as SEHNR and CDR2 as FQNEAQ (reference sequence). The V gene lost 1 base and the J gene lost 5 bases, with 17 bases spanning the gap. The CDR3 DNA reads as TGTGCCAGCAGCTTAGATAGGACTTCAGGAGGGGAGACCCAGTACTTC. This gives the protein CASSLDRTSGGETQYF.

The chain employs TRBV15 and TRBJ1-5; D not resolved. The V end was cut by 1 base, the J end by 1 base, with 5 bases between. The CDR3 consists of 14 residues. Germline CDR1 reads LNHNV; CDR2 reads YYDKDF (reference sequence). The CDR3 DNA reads TGTGCCACCAGCAGAGTAGGAAGCAATCAGCCCCAGCATTTT. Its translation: CATSRVGSNQPQHF.

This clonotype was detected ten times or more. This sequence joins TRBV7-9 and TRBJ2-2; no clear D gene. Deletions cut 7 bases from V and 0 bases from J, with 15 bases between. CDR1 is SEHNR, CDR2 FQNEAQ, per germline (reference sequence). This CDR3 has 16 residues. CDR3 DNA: TGTGCCAGCAACCCGCGTGATAGGGCGAACACCGGGGAGCTGTTTTTT. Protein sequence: CASNPRDRANTGELFF.

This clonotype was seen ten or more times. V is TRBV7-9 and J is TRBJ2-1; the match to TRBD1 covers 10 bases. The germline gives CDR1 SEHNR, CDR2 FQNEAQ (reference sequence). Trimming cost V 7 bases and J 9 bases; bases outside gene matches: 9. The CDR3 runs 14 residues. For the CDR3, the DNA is TGTGCCAGCACCTCAACCCGGGACAGGGGTGAGCAGTTCTTC. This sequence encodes CASTSTRDRGEQFF.

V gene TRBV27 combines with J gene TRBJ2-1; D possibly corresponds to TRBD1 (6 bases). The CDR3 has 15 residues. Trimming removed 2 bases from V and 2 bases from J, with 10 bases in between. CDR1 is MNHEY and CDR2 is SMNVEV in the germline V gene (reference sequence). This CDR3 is CASSLEGEPYNEQFF. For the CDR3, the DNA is TGTGCCAGCAGTTTAGAGGGGGAGCCCTACAATGAGCAGTTCTTC.

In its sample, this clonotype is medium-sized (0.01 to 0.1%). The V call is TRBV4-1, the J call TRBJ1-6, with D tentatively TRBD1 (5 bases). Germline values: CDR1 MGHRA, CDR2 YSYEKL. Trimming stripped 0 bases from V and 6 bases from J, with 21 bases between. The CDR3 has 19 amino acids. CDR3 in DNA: TGCGCCAGCAGCCAAGAATCAACACGGGACCTCTCATTTAATTCACCCCTCCACTTT. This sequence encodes CASSQESTRDLSFNSPLHF.

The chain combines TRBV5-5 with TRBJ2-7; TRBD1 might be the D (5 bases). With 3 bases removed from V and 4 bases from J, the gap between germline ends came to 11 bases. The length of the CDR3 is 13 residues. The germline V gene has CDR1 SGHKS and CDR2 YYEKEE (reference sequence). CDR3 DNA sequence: TGTGCCAGCAGCTCAGGGCCGGAGTACGAGCAGTACTTC. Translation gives CASSSGPEYEQYF.

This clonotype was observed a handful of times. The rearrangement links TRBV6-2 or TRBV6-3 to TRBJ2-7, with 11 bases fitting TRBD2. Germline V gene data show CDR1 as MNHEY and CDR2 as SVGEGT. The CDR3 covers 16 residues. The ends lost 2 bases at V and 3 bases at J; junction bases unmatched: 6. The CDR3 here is CASSYPLAGANYEQYF. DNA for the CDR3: TGTGCCAGCAGTTACCCACTAGCGGGAGCTAACTACGAGCAGTACTTC.

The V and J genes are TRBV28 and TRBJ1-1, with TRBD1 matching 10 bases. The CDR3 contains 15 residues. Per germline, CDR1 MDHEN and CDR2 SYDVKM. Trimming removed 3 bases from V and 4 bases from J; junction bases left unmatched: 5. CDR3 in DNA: TGTGCCAGCAGTTTTCCTTGGACAGGGGGCACTGAAGCTTTCTTT. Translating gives CASSFPWTGGTEAFF.

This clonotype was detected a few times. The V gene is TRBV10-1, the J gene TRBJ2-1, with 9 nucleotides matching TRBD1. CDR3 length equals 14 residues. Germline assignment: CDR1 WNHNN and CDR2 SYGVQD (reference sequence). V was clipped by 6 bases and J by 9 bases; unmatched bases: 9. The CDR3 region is CASSQEQGAGEQFF. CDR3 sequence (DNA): TGCGCCAGCAGCCAAGAACAGGGGGCTGGTGAGCAGTTCTTC.

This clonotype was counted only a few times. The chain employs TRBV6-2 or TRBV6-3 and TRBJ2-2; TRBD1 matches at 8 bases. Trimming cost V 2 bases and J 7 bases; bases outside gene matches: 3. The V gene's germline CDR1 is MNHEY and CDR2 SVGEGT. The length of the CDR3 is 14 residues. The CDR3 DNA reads TGTGCCAGCAGTTACCCCAGGGGGCTCGGGGAGCTGTTTTTT. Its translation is CASSYPRGLGELFF.

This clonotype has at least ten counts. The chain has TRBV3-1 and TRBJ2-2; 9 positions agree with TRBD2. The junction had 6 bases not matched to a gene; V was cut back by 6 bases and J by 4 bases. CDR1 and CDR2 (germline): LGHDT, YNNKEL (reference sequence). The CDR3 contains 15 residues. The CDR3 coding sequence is TGTGCCAGCAGGAATCCGGGACTAGCCACCGGGGAGCTGTTTTTT. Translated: CASRNPGLATGELFF.

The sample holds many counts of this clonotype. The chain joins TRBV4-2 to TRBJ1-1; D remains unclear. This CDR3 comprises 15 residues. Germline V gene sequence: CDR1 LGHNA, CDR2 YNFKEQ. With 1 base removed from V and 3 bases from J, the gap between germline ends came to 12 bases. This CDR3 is CASSQAGKRDTEAFF. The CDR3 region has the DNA TGTGCCAGCAGCCAAGCCGGCAAGAGGGACACTGAAGCTTTCTTT.

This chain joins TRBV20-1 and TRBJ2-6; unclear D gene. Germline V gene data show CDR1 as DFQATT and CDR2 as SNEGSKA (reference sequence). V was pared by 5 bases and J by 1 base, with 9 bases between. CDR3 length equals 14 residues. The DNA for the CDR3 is TGCAGTGCTCCCAGTTCATCTGGGGCCAACGTCCTGACTTTC. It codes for CSAPSSSGANVLTF.